The 21 T cell receptor beta chains reported below all come from one sample, sequenced in a study of shared clonotypes between healthy human individuals. Libraries were prepared by immunoSEQ multiplex PCR; TCRdb keeps only in-frame clonotypes and omits some of them. The sample yields under 2.5 million clones, around 93% seen once. The sequenced material came from naive CD4+ T cells from PBMCs. The subset here: CD45RA+ positively selected. The source of these receptors is a man aged 18 to 29 in good health. Some clones in this sample may be carry-over from other donors' samples.

This clone was observed a few times. The genes are TRBV6-5 and TRBJ1-1; D is unclear. The CDR3 has 14 amino acids. Trimming pared 6 bases from V and 2 bases from J, leaving 13 bases between. Germline V gene data show CDR1 as MNHEY and CDR2 as SVGAGI. The chain's CDR3 is CASRASLSNTEAFF. CDR3 sequence (DNA): TGTGCCAGCAGGGCCTCCCTGAGCAACACTGAAGCTTTCTTT.

The rearrangement joins TRBV5-8 to TRBJ1-5; no reliable D call. V shed 0 bases and J shed 0 bases, with 4 bases lying between them. The germline CDR1 and CDR2 sequences are SGHTS and YDEGEE. The CDR3 consists of 14 residues. In nucleotides, the CDR3 is TGTGCCAGCAGCTTGGGGTATAGCAATCAGCCCCAGCATTTT. Translation gives CASSLGYSNQPQHF.

The rearrangement links TRBV25-1 to TRBJ2-5; 8 positions agree with TRBD2. There are 14 residues in the CDR3. V gave up 6 bases and J gave up 4 bases; unmatched junction bases: 7. The germline gives CDR1 MGHDK, CDR2 SYGVNS. CDR3 region: CASSTSGSRETQYF. The DNA for the CDR3 is TGTGCCAGCAGCACAAGCGGGAGTAGAGAGACCCAGTACTTC.

This chain joins TRBV30 and TRBJ1-1, with TRBD1 identical over 7 bases. V lost 3 bases, J lost 5 bases, and 12 bases stayed unmatched. This CDR3 has 15 residues. Germline lookup yields CDR1 GTSNPN and CDR2 SVGIG (reference sequence). CDR3 sequence reads: CAWSRAGGGNTEAFF. The CDR3 DNA sequence: TGTGCCTGGAGCCGGGCAGGGGGGGGGAATACTGAAGCTTTCTTT. Full variable domain (outside the CDR3, taken from reference TRBV30 and TRBJ1-1): SQTIHQWPATLVQPVGSPLSLECTVEGTSNPNLYWYRQAAGRGLQLLFYSVGIGQISSEVPQNLSASRPQDRQFILSSKKLLLSDSGFYLCAWSRAGGGNTEAFFGQGTRLTVV.

The sample holds one count of this clone. The chain links TRBV4-1 to TRBJ1-1, with 8 positions matching TRBD1. Germline values: CDR1 MGHRA, CDR2 YSYEKL. This CDR3 spans 14 amino acids. V dropped 4 bases and J dropped 2; count of bases not matched to a gene: 3. The CDR3 region is CASSLGQVNTEAFF. CDR3 coding DNA: TGCGCCAGCAGCCTGGGACAGGTTAACACTGAAGCTTTCTTT.

V usage is TRBV27 and J usage is TRBJ1-4; the D is unclear. The length of the CDR3 is 17 residues. V lost 0 bases and J 3 bases, leaving 14 bases between the germline ends. From germline, CDR1 is MNHEY and CDR2 SMNVEV (reference sequence). The CDR3 nucleotides are TGTGCCAGCAGTTTATCCCGGAAGGGCTGGTCTAATGAAAAACTGTTTTTT. Its translation: CASSLSRKGWSNEKLFF.

The chain links TRBV29-1 to TRBJ2-5; D remains unclear. This CDR3 contains 11 residues. The V and J ends lost 2 bases and 4 bases respectively, with 5 bases between them. The germline V gene has CDR1 SQVTM and CDR2 ANQGSEA. CDR3 nucleotides: TGCAGCGTTGAATCACGAGAGACCCAGTACTTC. It is translated as CSVESRETQYF.

The rearrangement joins TRBV30 to TRBJ2-7; 8 bases match TRBD1. With V trimmed by 5 bases and J by 0 bases, 6 bases remained unmatched. Germline V gene lookup returns CDR1 GTSNPN and CDR2 SVGIG (reference sequence). There are 14 residues in the CDR3. The CDR3 DNA is TGTGCCTGGGACAGGGGCTCGAGCTCCTACGAGCAGTACTTC. Translated: CAWDRGSSSYEQYF.

This clone was seen once. The rearrangement links TRBV30 to TRBJ2-1, with D maybe TRBD1 (6 bases). The V gene lost 2 bases and the J gene lost 5 bases, with 16 bases spanning the gap. This CDR3 comprises 15 residues. CDR1 and CDR2 (germline): GTSNPN, SVGIG (reference sequence). The chain's CDR3 is CAWSRWGHFNNEQFF. The CDR3, as DNA: TGTGCCTGGAGTCGTTGGGGACACTTTAACAATGAGCAGTTCTTC. The whole variable domain, remainder taken from reference TRBV30 and TRBJ2-1, is SQTIHQWPATLVQPVGSPLSLECTVEGTSNPNLYWYRQAAGRGLQLLFYSVGIGQISSEVPQNLSASRPQDRQFILSSKKLLLSDSGFYLCAWSRWGHFNNEQFFGPGTRLTVL.

The gene calls are TRBV28 and TRBJ2-7; no firm D call. CDR1 is MDHEN and CDR2 is SYDVKM in the germline V gene. V dropped 3 bases and J dropped 6 bases, with 12 bases sitting between them. The CDR3 has 13 residues. The CDR3 loop is CASSFSPVSEQYF. In DNA, the CDR3 is TGTGCCAGCAGTTTTTCCCCCGTGTCCGAGCAGTACTTC.

The chain couples TRBV5-6 to TRBJ2-2; D is uncertain. The V end lost 4 bases, the J end lost 7 bases, and 8 bases lay between the germline ends. The CDR3 spans 12 residues. CDR1 and CDR2 from the germline V gene are SGHDT and YYEEEE. The CDR3 DNA reads TGTGCCAGCAGCCCCAGACTCGGGGAGCTGTTTTTT. Protein product: CASSPRLGELFF.

This chain connects TRBV15 to TRBJ1-5, with D hard to call. This CDR3 has 14 amino acids. V lost 3 bases and J lost 1, with 7 bases in between. The germline V gene encodes CDR1 LNHNV and CDR2 YYDKDF (reference sequence). DNA for the CDR3: TGTGCCACCAGCAGTAAGATAAGCAATCAGCCCCAGCATTTT. Amino acids: CATSSKISNQPQHF.

CDR3 DNA sequence: TGTGCCAGCAGTTATCGGACAGGTTCCTACGAGCAGTACTTC. As protein: CASSYRTGSYEQYF. The gene calls are TRBV6-5 and TRBJ2-7; TRBD1 matches 7 bases. The V segment lost 3 bases and the J segment 1 base; nucleotides outside the gene matches: 3. CDR3 length: 14 residues. The germline V gene has CDR1 MNHEY and CDR2 SVGAGI.

Written as DNA, the CDR3 is TGCAGCGCCAGCGGGAGGACGACGTACAATGAGCAGTTCTTC. Amino acids: CSASGRTTYNEQFF. This chain connects TRBV29-1 to TRBJ2-1, with TRBD2 matching 9 bases. Germline CDR1 reads SQVTM; CDR2 reads ANQGSEA. The CDR3 sequence is 14 residues long. V dropped 7 bases and J dropped 4; count of bases not matched to a gene: 8.

This chain joins TRBV7-2 and TRBJ2-2; 11 positions match TRBD2. Germline V gene sequence: CDR1 SGHTA, CDR2 FQGNSA. The CDR3 sequence is 17 residues long. The V segment lost 3 bases and the J segment 5 bases; nucleotides outside the gene matches: 8. The CDR3 DNA reads TGTGCCAGCAGCTTCTCTCTACTAGCGGGAGAAACCGGGGAGCTGTTTTTT. As protein: CASSFSLLAGETGELFF.

V gene TRBV30 combines with J gene TRBJ2-7; D ambiguous. The V and J ends lost 0 bases and 5 bases respectively, with 14 bases between them. This CDR3 is 14 amino acids long. CDR1 and CDR2 from the germline V gene are GTSNPN and SVGIG (reference sequence). The CDR3 DNA reads TGTGCCTGGAGTGTAGGTCCCATTGACGACGAGCAGTACTTC. Encoded protein: CAWSVGPIDDEQYF. Based on the CDR3 plus reference TRBV30 and TRBJ2-7, the full variable domain is SQTIHQWPATLVQPVGSPLSLECTVEGTSNPNLYWYRQAAGRGLQLLFYSVGIGQISSEVPQNLSASRPQDRQFILSSKKLLLSDSGFYLCAWSVGPIDDEQYFGPGTRLTVT.

DNA for the CDR3: TGTGCCAGCACCCCGGACTCTGGGGCCAACGTCCTGACTTTC. This translates into CASTPDSGANVLTF. The V gene is TRBV7-2, the J gene TRBJ2-6; unclear D gene. The CDR3 is made up of 14 amino acids. In germline, CDR1 is SGHTA, CDR2 FQGNSA. The V gene lost 7 bases and the J gene lost 0 bases, with 7 bases spanning the gap.

With respect to this clone: One end of the junction is discordant with germline, which a read error may explain. This chain connects TRBV11-1 to TRBJ1-2; D unresolved. CDR1 is SGHAT and CDR2 is FQDESV in the germline V gene (reference sequence). The CDR3 contains 15 residues. This CDR3 is CAGSLARAANYGYTF. Here the CDR3 DNA reads TGTGCCGGCAGCTTAGCACGGGCGGCTAACTATGGCTACACCTTC. The full variable domain, with the rest looked up from reference TRBV11-1 and TRBJ1-2, is EAEVAQSPRYKITEKSQAVAFWCDPISGHATLYWYRQILGQGPELLVQFQDESVVDDSQLPKDRFSAERLKGVDSTLKIQPAELGDSAMYLCAGSLARAANYGYTFGSGTRLTVV.

On this clone: Other DNA sequences in the same sample also yield this CDR3. The chain has TRBV7-9 and TRBJ1-3; D is unresolved. V was shortened by 3 bases and J by 3 bases, with 3 bases between the two germline ends. Germline loops: CDR1 SEHNR, CDR2 FQNEAQ (reference sequence). The CDR3 totals 12 residues. CDR3 bases: TGTGCCAGCAGCTTTGGTGGAAACACCATATATTTT. Translation: CASSFGGNTIYF.

The chain employs TRBV7-6 and TRBJ2-5; D ambiguous. Trimming removed 3 bases from V and 2 bases from J, with 7 bases in between. The CDR3 consists of 13 residues. In germline, CDR1 is SGHVS, CDR2 FNYEAQ. CDR3 amino acids: CASSFGRQETQYF. CDR3 nucleotides: TGTGCCAGCAGCTTCGGACGTCAAGAGACCCAGTACTTC.

The chain has TRBV7-2 and TRBJ2-1; 10 bases agree with TRBD2. The V segment lost 8 bases and the J segment 6 bases; nucleotides outside the gene matches: 7. Germline V gene lookup returns CDR1 SGHTA and CDR2 FQGNSA. CDR3 size: 14 residues. The CDR3 spells CASRSRTSGNEQFF. The CDR3 nucleotides read TGTGCCAGCCGATCGCGGACTAGCGGCAATGAGCAGTTCTTC. The complete variable domain, with remaining parts taken from reference TRBV7-2 and TRBJ2-1, reads GAGVSQSPSNKVTEKGKDVELRCDPISGHTALYWYRQSLGQGLEFLIYFQGNSAPDKSGLPSDRFSAERTGGSVSTLTIQRTQQEDSAVYLCASRSRTSGNEQFFGPGTRLTVL.